This T cell receptor (beta chain) was captured in a study of blood T cell repertoires in COVID-19. The wider study: Italy, Spain and the United States were the sources of the convalescent and acute COVID-19 samples. PBMCs, B-cell-depleted T cells, or T cells provided the cDNA or gDNA that made up the material.

Trimming took off 0 bases at V and 8 bases at J, with 7 bases between the two ends. Germline V gene sequence: CDR1 SGHAT, CDR2 FQNNGV. This CDR3 is 12 amino acids long. In the source study's methods: Reference gene primer amplification gave estimated nucleated cell counts. The protocol was immunoSEQ multiplex PCR, while the TCRdb copy is restricted to in-frame clones and leaves out a portion. That table supplies the V and J calls and clone size; D and trimming were determined from the DNA. The sample has about 200,000 clones, 75% to 85% seen once; the top ten hold around 13%. The sequencing input was peripheral blood. The TCR comes from a human donor in a cohort sampled during active COVID-19. V usage is TRBV11-2 and J usage is TRBJ1-1; D remains unclear. CDR3 sequence (DNA): TGTGCCAGCAGCTTAGATAACAGAGAAGCTTTCTTT. This encodes CASSLDNREAFF. Variable domain in full (rest from reference TRBV11-2 and TRBJ1-1): EAGVAQSPRYKIIEKRQSVAFWCNPISGHATLYWYQQILGQGPKLLIQFQNNGVVDDSQLPKDRFSAERLKGVDSTLKIQPAKLEDSAVYLCASSLDNREAFFGQGTRLTVV.